Below, 18 T cell receptor beta chains from the same sample are listed, as sequenced in a study of blood T cell repertoires in COVID-19. Sequenced by immunoSEQ multiplex PCR; TCRdb stores in-frame clones only, minus some. The table lists roughly 230,000 clones, 90% of them singletons, with approximately 2.3% in the top ten. The specimen sequenced was peripheral blood. These receptors originate from a woman aged 55-75 years with COVID-19, enrolled during active disease.

The gene calls are TRBV4-3 and TRBJ1-6; D is undetermined. The V gene lost 0 bases and the J gene lost 7 bases, with 10 bases spanning the gap. CDR1 is LGHNA and CDR2 is YSLEER in the germline V gene. This CDR3 has 15 residues. The CDR3 DNA follows: TGCGCCAGCAGCCAAGAAGATCCGGGGAATTCACCCCTCCACTTT. It translates to CASSQEDPGNSPLHF.

This clone came up once. This sequence joins TRBV10-3 and TRBJ1-2; 7 bases align to TRBD1. This CDR3 is built from 13 residues. Germline V gene data show CDR1 as ENHRY and CDR2 as SYGVKD. J gave up 0 bases and V 8 bases, and 3 bases lay outside the gene matches. CDR3 nucleotide sequence: TGTGCCATCGGAACAGGGGCTAACTATGGCTACACCTTC. Protein product: CAIGTGANYGYTF.

The chain is built from TRBV2 and TRBJ1-1; weak D call: TRBD1 (6 bases). V was clipped by 2 bases and J by 0 bases, with 13 bases between them. Germline CDR1 and CDR2: SNHLY and FYNNEI. The CDR3 has 16 residues. In DNA, the CDR3 is TGTGCCAGCAGTGAACAGTCAGGGGACATGAACACTGAAGCTTTCTTT. Translating gives CASSEQSGDMNTEAFF.

The chain is built from TRBV6-5 and TRBJ2-1; 12 nucleotides agree with TRBD1. The V gene's germline CDR1 is MNHEY and CDR2 SVGAGI. This CDR3 spans 14 amino acids. The V gene end was trimmed by 7 bases and the J gene end by 8 bases; junction bases not matched to a gene: 6. The CDR3 nucleotides read TGTGCCAGCACCCGCGGGACAGGGGGCCATGAGCAGTTCTTC. Amino acids: CASTRGTGGHEQFF.

This clone occurred a few times. The J gene is TRBJ1-1, the V gene TRBV5-6, with 7 bases aligning to TRBD1. There are 13 residues in the CDR3. Trimming took 4 bases from V and 5 from J; bases not matched to a gene: 5. Germline values: CDR1 SGHDT, CDR2 YYEEEE. CDR3 sequence reads: CASSPDRRTEAFF. DNA of the CDR3: TGTGCCAGCAGCCCGGACAGGCGTACTGAAGCTTTCTTT.

The rearrangement uses TRBV10-3 and TRBJ1-4, with 8 nucleotides matching TRBD1. The ends lost 6 bases at V and 2 bases at J; junction bases unmatched: 2. There are 14 residues in the CDR3. Germline V gene sequence: CDR1 ENHRY, CDR2 SYGVKD. DNA of the CDR3: TGTGCCATCAGGGGGACAGGCACTAATGAAAAACTGTTTTTT. This codes for CAIRGTGTNEKLFF.

J is TRBJ1-2 and V is TRBV19, with 7 bases lining up with TRBD1. After removal of 6 bases from V and 7 bases from J, the junction contained 11 bases not matched to a gene. There are 14 residues in the CDR3. The germline V gene encodes CDR1 LNHDA and CDR2 SQIVND (reference sequence). This CDR3 reads CASSQETGTTGYTF. CDR3 in DNA: TGTGCCAGTAGCCAAGAGACAGGGACGACTGGCTACACCTTC. Using reference TRBV19 and TRBJ1-2 for the parts outside the CDR3, the full variable domain is DGGITQSPKYLFRKEGQNVTLSCEQNLNHDAMYWYRQDPGQGLRLIYYSQIVNDFQKGDIAEGYSVSREKKESFPLTVTSAQKNPTAFYLCASSQETGTTGYTFGSGTRLTVV.

This sequence joins TRBV3-1 (or the pseudogene TRBV3-2) and TRBJ1-2, with 11 bases that match TRBD1. This CDR3 has 18 residues. V trimming: 0 bases; J trimming: 8 bases; junction bases outside the gene matches: 14. Germline V CDR1 and CDR2: LGHDT, YNNKEL (reference sequence). The CDR3 region has the DNA TGTGCCAGCAGCCAAGATCTTTGGACAGGGGGCGGGCTTCGGGGCTACACCTTC. Residues: CASSQDLWTGGGLRGYTF.

This sequence joins TRBV10-3 and TRBJ2-5; D is unresolved. The length of the CDR3 is 12 residues. In germline, CDR1 is ENHRY, CDR2 SYGVKD. Trimming removed 6 bases at V and 5 bases at J, with 10 bases between. The CDR3 spells CAISPHRETQYF. The CDR3 nucleotides are TGTGCCATCAGCCCTCACCGGGAGACCCAGTACTTC.

J is TRBJ2-7 and V is TRBV4-1; 10 bases are shared with TRBD2. In germline, CDR1 is MGHRA, CDR2 YSYEKL. The CDR3 is 16 residues long. The V and J ends lost 3 bases and 0 bases, in that order; junction bases with no gene match: 5. CDR3 sequence reads: CASSQELAGNSYEQYF. CDR3 nucleotides: TGCGCCAGCAGCCAGGAACTAGCGGGGAACTCCTACGAGCAGTACTTC.

The rearrangement links TRBV19 to TRBJ1-1; the D is unclear. The germline V gene has CDR1 LNHDA and CDR2 SQIVND (reference sequence). V lost 6 bases and J lost 11, with 13 bases in between. The CDR3 is 11 residues long. The CDR3 DNA follows: TGTGCCAGTAGACAAAGAGGGAGGGCTTTCTTT. Its protein product is CASRQRGRAFF.

The gene calls are TRBV7-9 and TRBJ1-1, with 8 bases that match TRBD1. Germline CDR1 reads SEHNR; CDR2 reads FQNEAQ (reference sequence). This CDR3 has 14 residues. The V segment lost 4 bases and the J segment 6 bases; nucleotides outside the gene matches: 7. This CDR3 reads CASSSETGEAEAFF. DNA for the CDR3: TGTGCCAGCAGCTCGGAGACAGGGGAAGCTGAAGCTTTCTTT. The full variable domain, its missing parts supplied by reference TRBV7-9 and TRBJ1-1, is DTGVSQNPRHKITKRGQNVTFRCDPISEHNRLYWYRQTLGQGPEFLTYFQNEAQLEKSRLLSDRFSAERPKGSFSTLEIQRTEQGDSAMYLCASSSETGEAEAFFGQGTRLTVV.

The chain combines TRBV5-1 with TRBJ2-1; 10 bases match TRBD2. The CDR3 is 16 residues long. V shed 4 bases and J 9 bases; nucleotides not matched to a gene: 13. Germline V gene sequence: CDR1 SGHRS, CDR2 YFSETQ. In DNA, the CDR3 is TGCGCCAGCAGCAAAGACCCCGGGACTAGCGATTTTGAGCAGTTCTTC. It codes for CASSKDPGTSDFEQFF.

The chain is built from TRBV19 and TRBJ2-1, with 8 bases that match TRBD2. After removal of 6 bases from V and 2 bases from J, the junction contained 6 bases not matched to a gene. The V gene's germline CDR1 is LNHDA and CDR2 SQIVND (reference sequence). CDR3 length: 15 amino acids. The CDR3 region is CASSTSGSPYNEQFF. The CDR3, as DNA: TGTGCCAGTAGCACGAGCGGGAGCCCCTACAATGAGCAGTTCTTC.

The V gene is TRBV5-1, the J gene TRBJ1-1; TRBD1 might be the D (6 bases). Germline V gene data show CDR1 as SGHRS and CDR2 as YFSETQ. CDR3 length: 14 amino acids. Trimming shortened V by 1 base and J by 1 base, and 8 bases separated the two germline ends. The CDR3 DNA sequence: TGCGCCAGCAGCTTGTGGGACACGAACACTGAAGCTTTCTTT. It specifies CASSLWDTNTEAFF.

The CDR3 DNA sequence: TGTGCCAGCAGCCCGACTAGCGGGGGCAATGAGCAGTTCTTC. Amino acid sequence: CASSPTSGGNEQFF. The gene calls are TRBV3-1 (or the pseudogene TRBV3-2) and TRBJ2-1; 12 bases match TRBD2. Germline loops: CDR1 LGHDT, CDR2 YNNKEL (reference sequence). V dropped 4 bases and J dropped 6; count of bases not matched to a gene: 1. This CDR3 has 14 residues.

The rearrangement links TRBV5-1 to TRBJ2-1, with 12 bases that match TRBD2. After removal of 4 bases from V and 4 bases from J, the junction contained 6 bases not matched to a gene. Germline V gives CDR1 SGHRS, CDR2 YFSETQ. This CDR3 has 16 residues. CDR3 nucleotides: TGCGCCAGCAGCCCACCACTAGCGGGGGGTTACAATGAGCAGTTCTTC. Amino acids: CASSPPLAGGYNEQFF. The full variable domain, its missing parts supplied by reference TRBV5-1 and TRBJ2-1, is KAGVTQTPRYLIKTRGQQVTLSCSPISGHRSVSWYQQTPGQGLQFLFEYFSETQRNKGNFPGRFSGRQFSNSRSEMNVSTLELGDSALYLCASSPPLAGGYNEQFFGPGTRLTVL.

The CDR3 here is CSVAQGHNEQFF. The DNA of the CDR3 is TGCAGCGTTGCGCAGGGCCACAATGAGCAGTTCTTC. This rearrangement joins TRBV29-1 to TRBJ2-1; maybe TRBD1 (5 bases). V was shortened by 4 bases and J by 5 bases, with 9 bases between the two germline ends. The CDR3 has 12 amino acids. The germline gives CDR1 SQVTM, CDR2 ANQGSEA.